What follows are 4 T cell receptor beta chains derived from one specimen sequenced in a study of cytomegalovirus exposure and HLA in healthy donors. Assay used: immunoSEQ multiplex PCR; TCRdb lists only in-frame clones, some missing. The sample has tens of thousands of clones, roughly 90% seen once. Source material: PBMCs. These receptors all come from a young woman in good health and CMV-seropositive.

The V and J genes are TRBV27 and TRBJ1-5, with D maybe TRBD1 (5 bases). Looked up from germline, CDR1 is MNHEY and CDR2 is SMNVEV (reference sequence). The CDR3 runs to 13 residues. V was trimmed by 3 bases and J by 6 bases, leaving 9 bases between them. CDR3: CASSFTGFQPQHF. In nucleotides, the CDR3 is TGTGCCAGCAGTTTTACAGGTTTTCAGCCCCAGCATTTT.

For the CDR3, the DNA is TGTGCCAGCAGTCTTACCCATAGGACAGTCTATGGCTACACCTTC. Translating it yields CASSLTHRTVYGYTF. The V and J genes are TRBV28 and TRBJ1-2; D might be TRBD1 (6 bases). Germline CDR1 reads MDHEN; CDR2 reads SYDVKM. With 5 bases removed from V and 4 bases from J, the gap between germline ends came to 17 bases. The CDR3 loop spans 15 amino acids.

As DNA, the CDR3 is TGTGCCAGTTGGAGGGGAAAGTACGAGCAGTACTTC. Its translation: CASWRGKYEQYF. The V and J genes are TRBV19 and TRBJ2-7; maybe TRBD2 (6 bases). Trimming left V 8 bases short and J 4 bases short, with 12 bases between. The CDR3 is made up of 12 amino acids. Per the germline V gene, CDR1 is LNHDA and CDR2 is SQIVND (reference sequence).

This chain connects TRBV7-2 to TRBJ1-2; no reliable D call. The V end was cut by 0 bases, the J end by 3 bases, with 8 bases between. The CDR3 sequence is 14 residues long. Per the germline V gene, CDR1 is SGHTA and CDR2 is FQGNSA. The CDR3 protein is CASSLANGDYGYTF. Here the CDR3 DNA reads TGTGCCAGCAGCTTAGCGAACGGGGACTATGGCTACACCTTC.